This TCR beta chain was profiled in a study of T cells in Graves' hyperthyroidism and ophthalmopathy. Study details: Any treatment followed the collection of peripheral blood at initial diagnosis.

Uncontrolled infection, other autoimmune disease, pregnancy or lactation led to exclusion. Every diagnosis used clinical symptoms, serum thyroxine and TRAb, thyroid ultrasound and orbital computed tomography. The V and J ends lost 3 bases and 3 bases, in that order; junction bases with no gene match: 6. The CDR3 consists of 15 residues. The germline V gene has CDR1 ENHRY and CDR2 SYGVKD. Whole-study results and caveats: Among clonotypes expanded in thyroid above 0.001, most were also found in blood.

The sample holds one count of this clonotype. Its specificity is not known. Researchers took RNA transcripts and amplified the TCR beta CDR3 regions from them. First-round RT-PCR targeting the TCR CDR3 was performed with the HTBI primer set. TCRdb reprocessed the multiplex PCR reads via MiXCR and lists one record per CDR3 protein. The sample records 40,000 to 65,000 distinct CDR3 sequences, around half being singletons. The receptor comes from a woman aged 45-65 years with Graves' ophthalmopathy. The chain is built from TRBV10-3 and TRBJ2-3; 7 nucleotides line up with TRBD1. Sample: blood. CDR3: CAISELTRGTDTQYF. CDR3 DNA: TGTGCCATCAGTGAATTAACCAGGGGGACAGATACGCAGTATTTT.